Presented here are 4 T cell receptor beta chains from one specimen sequenced in a study of spatial heterogeneity in lung cancer (dated by TCRdb to about 2019). Read against the paper, the sample's time point label means: sample taken at primary tumor resection. Library preparation employed 5' RACE. TCRdb lists the instrument as NextSeq 500. TCRdb reanalyzed the raw reads on its own, using fastp at Q25 for trimming and MiXCR for clone calling, and kept in-frame beta chains. Rows with a matching CDR3 protein are joined into one entry that keeps the most common DNA and genes. Recorded for this sample are just under 95,000 distinct CDR3 sequences; approximately 12% of them occurred a single time. The ten largest clonotypes hold roughly 41% of the sample. The specimen was PBMCs, collected at surgery. These receptors came from a male donor with early-stage non-small cell lung cancer.

This clonotype was found a few times. J is TRBJ2-7 and V is TRBV20-1; 11 bases line up with TRBD1. The germline V gene encodes CDR1 DFQATT and CDR2 SNEGSKA (reference sequence). This CDR3 is built from 15 residues. The V gene end was trimmed by 0 bases and the J gene end by 3 bases; junction bases not matched to a gene: 4. The chain's CDR3 is CSAREPGQGDYEQYF. As DNA, the CDR3 is TGCAGTGCTAGAGAACCGGGACAGGGGGACTACGAGCAGTACTTC.

In its sample, this clonotype was seen many times. The J gene is TRBJ2-1, the V gene TRBV7-3, with 7 nucleotides matching TRBD2. The CDR3 has 16 residues. The germline gives CDR1 SGHTA, CDR2 FQGTGA. The trim removed 4 bases at V and 2 bases at J, leaving 8 bases unmatched. The CDR3 reads CASSSTSSGPYNEQFF. CDR3 coding DNA: TGTGCCAGCAGCTCGACTAGTAGCGGGCCCTACAATGAGCAGTTCTTC.

This clonotype occurred many times. The chain links TRBV2 to TRBJ1-6, with D maybe TRBD1 (5 bases). CDR1 and CDR2 from the germline V gene are SNHLY and FYNNEI. This CDR3 is 18 amino acids long. The ends were cut back, 8 bases at V and 0 bases at J, with 20 bases in the middle. The DNA for the CDR3 is TGTGCCAGCGAATCCGACTTGGGACGGAGCTCCTATAATTCACCCCTCCACTTT. Its protein product is CASESDLGRSSYNSPLHF. The complete variable domain, with remaining parts taken from reference TRBV2 and TRBJ1-6, reads EPEVTQTPSHQVTQMGQEVILRCVPISNHLYFYWYRQILGQKVEFLVSFYNNEISEKSEIFDDQFSVERPDGSNFTLKIRSTKLEDSAMYFCASESDLGRSSYNSPLHFGNGTRLTVT.

This clonotype was seen a few times. The genes are TRBV5-5 and TRBJ2-2, with TRBD1 matching 9 bases. Trimming at V came to 4 bases and at J to 5 bases, leaving 6 bases not matched to a gene. From germline, CDR1 is SGHKS and CDR2 YYEKEE (reference sequence). The CDR3 has 15 residues. CDR3 bases: TGTGCCAGCAGCCGTACAGGGGGCCTAACCGGGGAGCTGTTTTTT. Protein: CASSRTGGLTGELFF.